The 13 T cell receptor beta chains listed next were all sequenced from one sample in a study of blood T cell repertoires in COVID-19. TCRdb's copy holds only in-frame clones and misses some; the assay was immunoSEQ multiplex PCR. The data show fewer than 120,000 clones, roughly 79% seen once. Sequencing was done on a sample of peripheral blood. These receptors all stem from a woman of 80 years or more with active or convalescent COVID-19.

This chain links TRBV5-8 with TRBJ2-3; D remains unclear. The CDR3 loop spans 16 amino acids. Per germline, CDR1 SGHTS and CDR2 YDEGEE. Between the trimmed V and J ends, which lost 4 bases and 7 bases, there was a span of 22 bases. The CDR3 sequence: CASSLGPAIYPHTQYF. In DNA, the CDR3 is TGTGCCAGCAGCCTGGGCCCCGCGATTTATCCTCATACGCAGTATTTT.

The rearrangement joins TRBV2 to TRBJ1-4, with TRBD1 matching 10 bases. Germline V lookup: CDR1 SNHLY, CDR2 FYNNEI. V shed 6 bases, J shed 4 bases, and the junction held 5 bases outside the gene matches. This CDR3 is 15 amino acids long. The CDR3 DNA reads TGTGCCAGCAGGGGACAGGGGTTAAGTAATGAAAAACTGTTTTTT. This codes for CASRGQGLSNEKLFF.

The chain recombines TRBV15 with TRBJ2-1, with a possible D match to TRBD2 (6 bases). Trimming pared 0 bases from V and 0 bases from J, leaving 12 bases between. Germline CDR1 and CDR2: LNHNV and YYDKDF (reference sequence). The CDR3 contains 17 residues. In nucleotides, the CDR3 is TGTGCCACCAGCAGAGAATTGCGGGGAAGCTCCTACAATGAGCAGTTCTTC. This translates into CATSRELRGSSYNEQFF. The whole variable domain, remainder taken from reference TRBV15 and TRBJ2-1, is DAMVIQNPRYQVTQFGKPVTLSCSQTLNHNVMYWYQQKSSQAPKLLFHYYDKDFNNEADTPDNFQSRRPNTSFCFLDIRSPGLGDTAMYLCATSRELRGSSYNEQFFGPGTRLTVL.

The genes are TRBV5-1 and TRBJ2-1; D not certain. The V gene lost 0 bases and the J gene lost 4 bases, with 14 bases spanning the gap. The V gene's germline CDR1 is SGHRS and CDR2 YFSETQ. The CDR3 loop spans 16 amino acids. In DNA form, the CDR3 reads TGCGCCAGCAGCTTGGGAGAGAGGCTTAGGTACAATGAGCAGTTCTTC. Its translation: CASSLGERLRYNEQFF.

The chain couples TRBV20-1 to TRBJ2-3; the match to TRBD2 covers 11 bases. CDR3 length: 16 amino acids. The V gene's germline CDR1 is DFQATT and CDR2 SNEGSKA (reference sequence). With 3 bases clipped from V and 3 bases from J, the junction kept 8 bases outside the gene matches. The CDR3 nucleotides are TGCAGTGCTAGTGCGACTAGCGGGGAGCGTACAGATACGCAGTATTTT. Translated: CSASATSGERTDTQYF.

The J gene is TRBJ2-3, the V gene TRBV29-1; D gene uncertain. The CDR3 extends over 14 amino acids. The V end lost 4 bases, the J end lost 7 bases, and 18 bases lay between the germline ends. Germline CDR1 and CDR2: SQVTM and ANQGSEA. CDR3 coding DNA: TGCAGCGTTGCGAAACTACATGGCCGCAATACGCAGTATTTT. This encodes CSVAKLHGRNTQYF.

The chain uses TRBV6-1 and TRBJ2-7; D unclear. V dropped 1 base and J dropped 2 bases, with 15 bases sitting between them. Germline assignment: CDR1 MNHNS and CDR2 SASEGT. This CDR3 contains 16 residues. CDR3 protein: CASSEGTRMVAYEQYF. In DNA, the CDR3 is TGTGCCAGCAGTGAAGGCACCAGGATGGTGGCCTACGAGCAGTACTTC.

The chain has TRBV4-1 and TRBJ2-3; D might be TRBD2 (6 bases). Germline CDR1 is MGHRA and CDR2 is YSYEKL. Trimming took off 3 bases at V and 2 bases at J, with 12 bases between the two ends. CDR3 length: 15 residues. CDR3 in DNA: TGCGCCAGCAGCCAGGGGGGTGGATACACAGATACGCAGTATTTT. Residues: CASSQGGGYTDTQYF.

The chain recombines TRBV7-9 with TRBJ2-3; D gene uncertain. CDR1 and CDR2 from the germline V gene are SEHNR and FQNEAQ (reference sequence). The CDR3 loop spans 12 amino acids. V gave up 5 bases and J gave up 1 base, with 4 bases separating them. The CDR3, as DNA: TGTGCCAGCAGCCGAGGCACAGATACGCAGTATTTT. It encodes CASSRGTDTQYF.

The chain has TRBV19 and TRBJ2-5; D is perhaps TRBD1 (6 bases). This CDR3 has 13 residues. The germline V and J ends were trimmed by 5 bases and 2 bases, with 9 bases remaining between them. Germline values: CDR1 LNHDA, CDR2 SQIVND (reference sequence). CDR3 nucleotides: TGTGCCAGTAGTGACAGGTCACAAGAGACCCAGTACTTC. Translation gives CASSDRSQETQYF.

V is TRBV19 and J is TRBJ1-4, with 8 nucleotides matching TRBD1. Germline assignment: CDR1 LNHDA and CDR2 SQIVND (reference sequence). V shed 5 bases, J shed 11 bases, and the junction held 13 bases outside the gene matches. The CDR3 contains 15 residues. In DNA, the CDR3 is TGTGCCAGTAGTGGACTCGGACAGGGTTCGAAGAAACTGTTTTTT. Translated, it gives CASSGLGQGSKKLFF.

The gene calls are TRBV6-2 or TRBV6-3 and TRBJ2-7; perhaps TRBD1 as D (5 bases). The CDR3 covers 13 residues. CDR1 is MNHEY and CDR2 is SVGEGT in the germline V gene. The V and J ends lost 3 bases and 3 bases respectively, with 9 bases between them. CDR3 in amino acids: CASSYAGRYEQYF. Written as DNA, the CDR3 is TGTGCCAGCAGTTATGCAGGGCGCTACGAGCAGTACTTC.

The chain uses TRBV18 and TRBJ1-1, with 9 bases lining up with TRBD1. CDR1 is KGHSH, CDR2 LQKENI, per germline. The CDR3 length is 15 residues. With V trimmed by 4 bases and J by 8 bases, 11 bases remained unmatched. In DNA, the CDR3 is TGTGCCAGCTCACGATGGACAGGGGATCGGGGGGAAGCTTTCTTT. Translation: CASSRWTGDRGEAFF.